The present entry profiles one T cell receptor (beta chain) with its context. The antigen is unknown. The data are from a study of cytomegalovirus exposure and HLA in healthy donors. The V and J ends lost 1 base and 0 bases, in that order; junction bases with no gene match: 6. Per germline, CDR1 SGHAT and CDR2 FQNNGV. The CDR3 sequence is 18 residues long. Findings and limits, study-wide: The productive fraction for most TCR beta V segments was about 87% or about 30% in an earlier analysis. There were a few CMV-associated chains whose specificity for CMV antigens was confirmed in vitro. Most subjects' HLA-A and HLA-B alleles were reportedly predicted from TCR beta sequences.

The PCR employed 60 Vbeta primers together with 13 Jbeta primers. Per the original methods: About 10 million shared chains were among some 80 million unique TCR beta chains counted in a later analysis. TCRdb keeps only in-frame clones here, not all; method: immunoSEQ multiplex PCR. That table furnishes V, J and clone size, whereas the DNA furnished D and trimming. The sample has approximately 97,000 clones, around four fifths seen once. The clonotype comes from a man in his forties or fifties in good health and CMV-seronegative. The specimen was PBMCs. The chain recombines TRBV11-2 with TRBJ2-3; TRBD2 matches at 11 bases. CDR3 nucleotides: TGTGCCAGCAGCTTAGTCCCTAGCGGGGGGCGAAGCACAGATACGCAGTATTTT. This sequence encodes CASSLVPSGGRSTDTQYF.